This TCR beta chain came from a study of OX40 agonist ivuxolimab in advanced cancers. In the case of this clone: The antigen remains unidentified.

The study, taken as a whole, reports: The CD4+ and CD8+ T cells in the blood had expanded clonally by week 6 at 0.1 to 3.0 mg/kg. Clonal expansion was among the lowest in partial responders at 0.1-3.0 mg/kg, especially CD8+. The average count of expanded clones was higher among CD8+ T cells than among CD4+.

This table comes from immunoSEQ multiplex PCR, and its TCRdb copy is limited to in-frame clones, with some not included. Of fewer than 25,000 clones in the sample, around 90% were seen once. This specimen was CD4+ or CD8+ T cells sorted from blood, taken in a trial of the OX40 agonist ivuxolimab. This TCR came from an adult with an advanced solid tumor such as melanoma, head and neck, liver or kidney cancer.

CDR3 amino acids: CASSQGQGAYIGTKNIQYF. CDR3 bases: TGTGCCAGCAGCCAAGGACAGGGGGCGTACATCGGAACCAAAAACATTCAGTACTTC. V usage is TRBV4-2 and J usage is TRBJ2-4, with 10 bases lining up with TRBD1. The length of the CDR3 is 19 residues. The germline V gene encodes CDR1 LGHNA and CDR2 YNFKEQ. With 1 base clipped from V and 2 bases from J, the junction kept 11 bases outside the gene matches.